What follows are 16 T cell receptor beta chains derived from one specimen sequenced in a study of T cell responses to AZD1222 COVID-19 vaccine. Sequenced by immunoSEQ multiplex PCR; TCRdb stores in-frame clones only, minus some. Of 100,000 to 150,000 clones listed, around 90% are singletons. The sample was peripheral blood, taken on day 0 of AZD1222 vaccination. Receptors originate from an adult in good health.

This clone appeared a few times. The chain has TRBV27 and TRBJ2-7; tentatively, D is TRBD1 (5 bases). The V gene's germline CDR1 is MNHEY and CDR2 SMNVEV (reference sequence). Deletions cut 6 bases from V and 3 bases from J, with 9 bases between. The CDR3 extends over 12 amino acids. CDR3 nucleotide sequence: TGTGCCAGCAGAGGGCAGGGCTACGAGCAGTACTTC. Protein product: CASRGQGYEQYF.

V usage is TRBV7-9 and J usage is TRBJ1-2, with D uncertain. The V end was cut by 3 bases, the J end by 4 bases, with 15 bases between. The CDR3 has 15 amino acids. Germline assignment: CDR1 SEHNR and CDR2 FQNEAQ (reference sequence). The CDR3 DNA is TGTGCCAGCAGCTTGGCGACAACGACAACCTATGGCTACACCTTC. This translates into CASSLATTTTYGYTF.

The J gene is TRBJ1-5, the V gene TRBV9, with TRBD1 matching 7 bases. The CDR3 has 15 residues. Germline-derived CDR1 and CDR2 are SGDLS and YYNGEE. Germline trimming cut 2 bases from V and 7 bases from J; bases unmatched to any gene: 9. CDR3 region: CASSVSGTAGQPQHF. In DNA form, the CDR3 reads TGTGCCAGCAGCGTCTCCGGGACAGCCGGACAGCCCCAGCATTTT.

The rearrangement joins TRBV6-6 to TRBJ2-2, with D tentatively TRBD1 (6 bases). V lost 5 bases to trimming and J lost 9 bases, with 25 bases between them. Germline values: CDR1 MNHNY, CDR2 SVGAGI (reference sequence). The CDR3 sequence is 17 residues long. The CDR3 is CASSHATTGTPPRELFF. The CDR3 region has the DNA TGTGCCAGCAGTCACGCTACTACCGGGACACCCCCCCGGGAGCTGTTTTTT.

The V call is TRBV30, the J call TRBJ1-4; 9 positions agree with TRBD1. Germline lookup yields CDR1 GTSNPN and CDR2 SVGIG (reference sequence). The CDR3 length is 13 residues. CDR3 bases: TGTGCTTCGACAGGGGGGCCGAGTGAAAAACTGTTTTTT. It translates to CASTGGPSEKLFF.

The V gene is TRBV3-1 (or the pseudogene TRBV3-2), the J gene TRBJ2-6; no definite D call. The CDR3 totals 12 residues. Germline V gene sequence: CDR1 LGHDT, CDR2 YNNKEL (reference sequence). V gave up 4 bases and J gave up 4 bases, with 2 bases separating them. This CDR3 is CASSRGANVLTF. CDR3 in DNA: TGTGCCAGCAGCCGGGGGGCCAACGTCCTGACTTTC.

The rearrangement joins TRBV10-3 to TRBJ1-4; D ambiguous. This CDR3 is built from 13 residues. The germline gives CDR1 ENHRY, CDR2 SYGVKD. V dropped 6 bases and J dropped 7 bases, with 12 bases sitting between them. The CDR3 region is CAIRPGLGEKLFF. DNA of the CDR3: TGTGCCATCAGGCCGGGCCTTGGTGAAAAACTGTTTTTT.

V usage is TRBV5-1 and J usage is TRBJ1-2, with D perhaps TRBD1 (6 bases). CDR1 and CDR2 (germline): SGHRS, YFSETQ. V dropped 4 bases and J dropped 4 bases, with 17 bases sitting between them. The CDR3 runs to 15 residues. The CDR3 sequence: CASSPGGQDSYGYTF. The CDR3 DNA follows: TGCGCCAGCAGCCCGGGGGGCCAGGACTCCTATGGCTACACCTTC.

V and J are TRBV2 and TRBJ1-5; D possibly corresponds to TRBD1 (5 bases). V lost 1 base and J lost 1, with 8 bases in between. Germline CDR1 and CDR2: SNHLY and FYNNEI. The CDR3 has 15 residues. Here the CDR3 reads CASSEEGISNQPQHF. CDR3 nucleotides: TGTGCCAGCAGTGAAGAGGGGATAAGCAATCAGCCCCAGCATTTT.

V and J are TRBV6-5 and TRBJ1-6, with D possibly being TRBD1 (6 bases). CDR3 length: 15 amino acids. In germline, CDR1 is MNHEY, CDR2 SVGAGI. V dropped 5 bases and J dropped 7 bases, with 15 bases sitting between them. CDR3 in amino acids: CASSPPGTRNSPLHF. Here the CDR3 DNA reads TGTGCCAGCAGTCCCCCGGGGACAAGGAATTCACCCCTCCACTTT.

This chain uses TRBV11-2 with TRBJ2-5, with D hard to call. Trimming stripped 0 bases from V and 2 bases from J, with 10 bases between. The germline CDR1 and CDR2 sequences are SGHAT and FQNNGV. The CDR3 sequence is 15 residues long. The DNA for the CDR3 is TGTGCCAGCAGCTTAGATCGCACGACACAAGAGACCCAGTACTTC. Its protein product is CASSLDRTTQETQYF.

The chain recombines TRBV18 with TRBJ1-5; TRBD1 matches 7 bases. The length of the CDR3 is 14 residues. V was clipped by 3 bases and J by 3 bases; unmatched bases: 2. Germline values: CDR1 KGHSH, CDR2 LQKENI. For the CDR3, the DNA is TGTGCCAGCTCACCGGGGACAGCCAATCAGCCCCAGCATTTT. Residues: CASSPGTANQPQHF.

The chain has TRBV20-1 and TRBJ1-4; no clear D gene. In germline, CDR1 is DFQATT, CDR2 SNEGSKA (reference sequence). The V end lost 3 bases, the J end lost 7 bases, and 15 bases lay between the germline ends. The CDR3 runs 14 residues. The CDR3 spells CSASDDPGSEKLFF. In DNA, the CDR3 is TGCAGTGCTAGTGACGACCCGGGGAGTGAAAAACTGTTTTTT.

The chain recombines TRBV7-3 with TRBJ2-3; D might be TRBD1 (5 bases). Germline V lookup: CDR1 SGHTA, CDR2 FQGTGA. The CDR3 contains 14 residues. V dropped 2 bases and J dropped 2 bases, with 8 bases sitting between them. The CDR3 protein is CASSLGANTDTQYF. The CDR3 bases are TGTGCCAGCAGCTTAGGGGCGAACACAGATACGCAGTATTTT.

The chain is built from TRBV7-3 and TRBJ2-1, with D perhaps TRBD2 (5 bases). Germline CDR1 reads SGHTA; CDR2 reads FQGTGA. Deletions cut 2 bases from V and 0 bases from J, with 14 bases between. This CDR3 is built from 17 residues. For the CDR3, the DNA is TGTGCCAGCAGCTTAGGGTCCGCGGGCAGCTCCTACAATGAGCAGTTCTTC. Protein product: CASSLGSAGSSYNEQFF. Complete variable domain (other parts from reference TRBV7-3 and TRBJ2-1): GAGVSQTPSNKVTEKGKYVELRCDPISGHTALYWYRQSLGQGPEFLIYFQGTGAADDSGLPNDRFFAVRPEGSVSTLKIQRTERGDSAVYLCASSLGSAGSSYNEQFFGPGTRLTVL.

The rearrangement uses TRBV7-8 and TRBJ2-1; 8 nucleotides agree with TRBD2. V was clipped by 3 bases and J by 5 bases; unmatched bases: 3. CDR3 length equals 14 residues. Germline assignment: CDR1 SGHVS and CDR2 FQNEAQ. The CDR3 protein is CASSFRAGDNEQFF. The CDR3 DNA follows: TGTGCCAGCAGCTTTCGAGCGGGGGACAATGAGCAGTTCTTC.